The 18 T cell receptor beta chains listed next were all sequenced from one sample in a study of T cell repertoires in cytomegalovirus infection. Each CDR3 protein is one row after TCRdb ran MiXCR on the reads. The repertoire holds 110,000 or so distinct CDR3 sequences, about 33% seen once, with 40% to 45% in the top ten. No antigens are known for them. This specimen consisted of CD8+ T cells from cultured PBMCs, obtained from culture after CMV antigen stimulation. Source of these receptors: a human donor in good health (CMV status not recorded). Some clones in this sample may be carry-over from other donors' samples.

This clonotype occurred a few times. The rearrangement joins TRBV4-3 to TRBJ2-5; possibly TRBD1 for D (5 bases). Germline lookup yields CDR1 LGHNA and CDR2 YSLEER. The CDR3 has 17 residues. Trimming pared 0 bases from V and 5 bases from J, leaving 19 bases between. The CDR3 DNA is TGCGCCAGCAGCCAAGATGGTGGGGCAGGAGACGGCGAGACCCAGTACTTC. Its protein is CASSQDGGAGDGETQYF.

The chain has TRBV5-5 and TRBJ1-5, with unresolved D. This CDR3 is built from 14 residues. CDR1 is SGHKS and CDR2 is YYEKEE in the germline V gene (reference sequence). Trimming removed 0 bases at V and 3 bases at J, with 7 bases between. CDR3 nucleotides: TGTGCCAGCAGCTTGGACAGCCCCAATCAGCCCCAGCATTTT. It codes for CASSLDSPNQPQHF.

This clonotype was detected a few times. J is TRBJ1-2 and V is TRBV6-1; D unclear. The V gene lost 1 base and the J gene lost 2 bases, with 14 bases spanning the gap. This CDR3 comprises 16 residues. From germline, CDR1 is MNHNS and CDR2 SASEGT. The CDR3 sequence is CASSEVRASPNYGYTF. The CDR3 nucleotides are TGTGCCAGCAGTGAAGTCCGGGCAAGCCCAAACTATGGCTACACCTTC.

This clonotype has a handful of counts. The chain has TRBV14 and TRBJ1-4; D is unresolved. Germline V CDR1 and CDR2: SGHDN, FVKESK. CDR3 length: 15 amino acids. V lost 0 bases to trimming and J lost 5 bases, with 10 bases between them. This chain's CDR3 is CASSQDGTENEKLFF. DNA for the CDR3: TGTGCCAGCAGCCAAGATGGAACGGAAAATGAAAAACTGTTTTTT.

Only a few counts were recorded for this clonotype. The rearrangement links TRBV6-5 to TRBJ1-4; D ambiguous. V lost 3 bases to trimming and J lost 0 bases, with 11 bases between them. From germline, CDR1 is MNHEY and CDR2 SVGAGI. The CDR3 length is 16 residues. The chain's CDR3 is CASSYNSGSTNEKLFF. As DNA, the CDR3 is TGTGCCAGCAGTTATAATTCCGGCTCAACTAATGAAAAACTGTTTTTT.

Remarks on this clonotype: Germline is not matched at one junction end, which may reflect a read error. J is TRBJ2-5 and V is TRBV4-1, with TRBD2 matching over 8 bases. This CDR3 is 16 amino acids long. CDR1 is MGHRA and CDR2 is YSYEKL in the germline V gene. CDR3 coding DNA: TGTGCCAGCTCCCCGGAGGTTGCGGGGGGACAAGAGACCCAGTACTTC. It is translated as CASSPEVAGGQETQYF.

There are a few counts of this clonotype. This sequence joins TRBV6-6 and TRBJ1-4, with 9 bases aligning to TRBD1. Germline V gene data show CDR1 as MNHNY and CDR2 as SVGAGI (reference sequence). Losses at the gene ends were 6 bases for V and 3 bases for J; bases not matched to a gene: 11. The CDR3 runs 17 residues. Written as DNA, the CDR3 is TGTGCCAGCAGCCTTGGGACAGGGTTGTTATCTAATGAAAAACTGTTTTTT. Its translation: CASSLGTGLLSNEKLFF.

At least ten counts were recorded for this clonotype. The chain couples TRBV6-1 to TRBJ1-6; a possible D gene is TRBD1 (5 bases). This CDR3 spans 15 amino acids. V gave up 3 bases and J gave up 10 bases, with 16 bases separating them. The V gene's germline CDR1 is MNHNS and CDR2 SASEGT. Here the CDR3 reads CASSDRAGPGSPLHF. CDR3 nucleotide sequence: TGTGCCAGCAGTGATCGGGCGGGGCCGGGGTCACCCCTCCACTTT.

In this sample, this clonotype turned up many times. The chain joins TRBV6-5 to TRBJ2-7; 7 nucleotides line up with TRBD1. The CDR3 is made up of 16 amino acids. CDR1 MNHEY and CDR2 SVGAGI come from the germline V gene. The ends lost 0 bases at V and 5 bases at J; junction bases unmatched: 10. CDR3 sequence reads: CASSYSLNRGQNEQYF. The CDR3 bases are TGTGCCAGCAGTTACTCCCTAAACAGGGGCCAGAACGAGCAGTACTTC.

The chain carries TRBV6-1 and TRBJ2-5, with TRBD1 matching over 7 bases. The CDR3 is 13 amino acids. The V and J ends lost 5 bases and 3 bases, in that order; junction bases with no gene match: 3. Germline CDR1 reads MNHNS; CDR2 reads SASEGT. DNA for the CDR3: TGTGCCAGCAGTAGGGACAGAAAAGAGACCCAGTACTTC. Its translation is CASSRDRKETQYF.

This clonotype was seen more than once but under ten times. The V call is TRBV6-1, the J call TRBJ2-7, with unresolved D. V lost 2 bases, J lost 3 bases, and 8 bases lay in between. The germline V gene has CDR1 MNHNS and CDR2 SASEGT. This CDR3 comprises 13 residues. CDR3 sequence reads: CASSERQVYEQYF. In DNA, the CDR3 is TGTGCCAGCAGTGAAAGACAAGTCTACGAGCAGTACTTC.

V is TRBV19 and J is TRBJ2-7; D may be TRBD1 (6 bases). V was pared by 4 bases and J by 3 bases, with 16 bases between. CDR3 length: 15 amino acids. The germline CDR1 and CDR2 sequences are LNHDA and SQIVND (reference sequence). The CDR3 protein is CASSTATGYFYEQYF. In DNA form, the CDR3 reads TGTGCCAGTAGTACGGCGACAGGTTATTTCTACGAGCAGTACTTC.

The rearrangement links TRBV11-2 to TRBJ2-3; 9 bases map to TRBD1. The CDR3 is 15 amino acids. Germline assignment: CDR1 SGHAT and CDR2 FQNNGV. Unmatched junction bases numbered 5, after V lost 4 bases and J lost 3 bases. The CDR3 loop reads CASSYRDRVTDTQYF. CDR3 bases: TGTGCCAGCAGCTACCGGGACAGGGTAACAGATACGCAGTATTTT.

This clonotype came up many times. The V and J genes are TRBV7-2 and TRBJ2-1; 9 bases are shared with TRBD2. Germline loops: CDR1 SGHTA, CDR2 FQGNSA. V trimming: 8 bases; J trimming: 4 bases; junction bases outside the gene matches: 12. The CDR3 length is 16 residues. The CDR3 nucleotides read TGTGCCAGCGCCGGTTCAGGTAGCGGGGGTTACAATGAGCAGTTCTTC. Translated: CASAGSGSGGYNEQFF.

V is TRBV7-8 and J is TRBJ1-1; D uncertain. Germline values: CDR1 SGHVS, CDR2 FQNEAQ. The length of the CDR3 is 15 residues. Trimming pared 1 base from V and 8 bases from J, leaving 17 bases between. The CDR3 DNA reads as TGTGCCAGCAGCTTAGTAGTGGGGTTGGTGACAGAAGCTTTCTTT. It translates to CASSLVVGLVTEAFF.

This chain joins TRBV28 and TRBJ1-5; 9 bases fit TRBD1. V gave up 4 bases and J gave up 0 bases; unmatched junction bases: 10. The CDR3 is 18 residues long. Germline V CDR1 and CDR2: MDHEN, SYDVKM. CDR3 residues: CASSSPGQGTYSNQPQHF. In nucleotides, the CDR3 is TGTGCCAGCAGTTCCCCGGGACAGGGAACTTATAGCAATCAGCCCCAGCATTTT.

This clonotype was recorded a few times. In nucleotides, the CDR3 is TGTGCCAGCAGCTCTAAACAGGGGACTGGAAACACCATATATTTT. It encodes CASSSKQGTGNTIYF. V is TRBV5-5 and J is TRBJ1-3, with 7 positions matching TRBD1. The CDR3 spans 15 residues. Germline lookup yields CDR1 SGHKS and CDR2 YYEKEE (reference sequence). The ends lost 3 bases at V and 2 bases at J; junction bases unmatched: 5.

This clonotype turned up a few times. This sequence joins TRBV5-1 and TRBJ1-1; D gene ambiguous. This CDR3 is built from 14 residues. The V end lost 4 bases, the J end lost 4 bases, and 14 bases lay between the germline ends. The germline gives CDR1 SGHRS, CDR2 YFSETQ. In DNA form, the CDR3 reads TGCGCCAGCAGCCCGGAGGGCCGTCGCACTGAAGCTTTCTTT. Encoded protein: CASSPEGRRTEAFF.